This TCR beta chain was recovered during a study of Tregs in tolerant kidney transplant recipients. For the study at large: After 6 days with irradiated graft donor PBMCs, CFSE-labeled recipient PBMCs were FACS-sorted. Broader study findings: No direct test of biological reproducibility was done here.

V was clipped by 3 bases and J by 4 bases, with 11 bases between them. The CDR3 has 14 residues. CDR1 is ENHRY and CDR2 is SYGVKD in the germline V gene. The repertoire was sequenced with immunoSEQ multiplex PCR; TCRdb's copy has only in-frame clones and lacks some. The table includes roughly 4,900 clones, around two fifths detected once. In its sample, this clone was seen a few times. Antigen specificity is unknown. The rearrangement joins TRBV10-3 to TRBJ2-3, with D possibly being TRBD1 (6 bases). The receptor comes from a human donor in good health. Sequencing was carried out using CD8+ T cells from blood cultured with allogeneic cells. The CDR3 here is CAISDRTDPDTQYF. CDR3 DNA: TGTGCCATCAGTGACCGGACAGACCCAGATACGCAGTATTTT.